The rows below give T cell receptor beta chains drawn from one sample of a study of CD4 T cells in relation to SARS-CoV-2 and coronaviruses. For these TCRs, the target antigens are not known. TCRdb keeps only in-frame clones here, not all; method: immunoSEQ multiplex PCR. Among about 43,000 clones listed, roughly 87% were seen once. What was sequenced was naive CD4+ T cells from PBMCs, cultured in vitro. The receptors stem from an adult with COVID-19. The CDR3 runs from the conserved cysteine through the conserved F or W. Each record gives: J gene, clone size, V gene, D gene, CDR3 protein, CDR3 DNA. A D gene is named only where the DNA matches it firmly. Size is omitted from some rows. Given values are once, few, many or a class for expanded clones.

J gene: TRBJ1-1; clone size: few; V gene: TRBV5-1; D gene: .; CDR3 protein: CASSNPRDGTEAFF; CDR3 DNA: TGCGCCAGCAGCAACCCCAGGGACGGGACTGAAGCTTTCTTT
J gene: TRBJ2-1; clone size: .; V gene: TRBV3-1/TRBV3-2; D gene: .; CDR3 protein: CASSQDAGNNEQFF; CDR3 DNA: TGTGCCAGCAGCCAAGATGCCGGGAACAATGAGCAGTTCTTC
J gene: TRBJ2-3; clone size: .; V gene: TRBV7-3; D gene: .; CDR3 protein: CASSLRRTDTQYF; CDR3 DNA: TGTGCCAGCAGCTTAAGAAGGACAGATACGCAGTATTTT
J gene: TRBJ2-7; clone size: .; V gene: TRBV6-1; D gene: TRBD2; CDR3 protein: CASSEEGLSYEQYF; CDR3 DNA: TGTGCCAGCAGTGAAGAGGGACTATCCTACGAGCAGTACTTC
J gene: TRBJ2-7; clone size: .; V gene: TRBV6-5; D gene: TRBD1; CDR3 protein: CASSYYNRGPHYEQYF; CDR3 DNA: TGTGCCAGCAGTTACTATAACAGGGGCCCACACTACGAGCAGTACTTC
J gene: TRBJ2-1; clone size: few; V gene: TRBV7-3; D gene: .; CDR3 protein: CASSKFNNEQFF; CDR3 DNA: TGTGCCAGCAGTAAATTCAACAATGAGCAGTTCTTC
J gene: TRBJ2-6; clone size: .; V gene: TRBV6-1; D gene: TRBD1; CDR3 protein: CASSDGQGVFSGANVLTF; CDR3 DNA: TGTGCCAGCAGTGACGGACAGGGGGTATTCTCTGGGGCCAACGTCCTGACTTTC
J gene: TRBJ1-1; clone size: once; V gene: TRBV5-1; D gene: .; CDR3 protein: CASSPRQSMNTEAFF; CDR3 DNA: TGCGCCAGCAGCCCCAGACAGTCGATGAACACTGAAGCTTTCTTT
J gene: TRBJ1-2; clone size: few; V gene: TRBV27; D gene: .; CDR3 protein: CASSFRANYGYTF; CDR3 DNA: TGTGCCAGCAGTTTTCGCGCTAACTATGGCTACACCTTC
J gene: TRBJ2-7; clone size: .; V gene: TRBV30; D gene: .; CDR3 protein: CAWSRVPYEQYF; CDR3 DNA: TGTGCCTGGAGCCGGGTCCCCTACGAGCAGTACTTC
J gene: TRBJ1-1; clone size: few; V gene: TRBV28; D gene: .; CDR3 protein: CASSFPAPGTEAFF; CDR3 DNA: TGTGCCAGCAGTTTCCCGGCGCCGGGCACTGAAGCTTTCTTT
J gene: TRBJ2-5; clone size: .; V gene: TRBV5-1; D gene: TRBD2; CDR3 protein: CASTLTSGRIETQYF; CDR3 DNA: TGCGCCAGCACACTGACTAGCGGGAGAATAGAGACCCAGTACTTC
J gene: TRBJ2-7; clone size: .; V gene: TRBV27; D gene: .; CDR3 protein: CASRYGWVEYF; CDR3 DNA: TGTGCCAGCCGATACGGTTGGGTGGAGTACTTC
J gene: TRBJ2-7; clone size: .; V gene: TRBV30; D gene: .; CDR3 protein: CAWVTHHEQYF; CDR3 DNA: TGTGCCTGGGTCACGCACCACGAGCAGTACTTC
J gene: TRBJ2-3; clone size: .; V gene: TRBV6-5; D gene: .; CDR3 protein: CASSRSRDTQYF; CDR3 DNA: TGTGCCAGCAGTCGTAGTAGGGATACGCAGTATTTT
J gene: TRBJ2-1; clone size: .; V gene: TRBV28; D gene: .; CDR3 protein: CASSTPSGPSPYEQFF; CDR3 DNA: TGTGCCAGCAGTACACCCTCCGGTCCCTCTCCCTATGAGCAGTTCTTC
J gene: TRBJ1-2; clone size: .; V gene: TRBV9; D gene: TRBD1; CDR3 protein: CASSAGTGGISYGYTF; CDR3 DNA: TGTGCCAGCAGCGCCGGGACAGGGGGCATTTCCTATGGCTACACCTTC
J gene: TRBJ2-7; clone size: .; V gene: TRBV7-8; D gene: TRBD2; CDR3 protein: CASSPAASGVYEQYF; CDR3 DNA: TGTGCCAGCAGCCCAGCTGCCAGCGGGGTCTACGAGCAGTACTTC
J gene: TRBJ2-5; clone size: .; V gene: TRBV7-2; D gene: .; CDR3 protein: CASSYQRGRETQYF; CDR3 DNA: TGTGCCAGCAGCTACCAACGGGGCAGAGAGACCCAGTACTTC
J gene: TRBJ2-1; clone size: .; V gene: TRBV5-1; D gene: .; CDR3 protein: CASSLHSGAGDEQFF; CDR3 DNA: TGCGCCAGCAGCTTACATAGCGGAGCCGGGGATGAGCAGTTCTTC
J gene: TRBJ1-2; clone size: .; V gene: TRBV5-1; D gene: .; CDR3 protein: CASSLAQSNYGYTF; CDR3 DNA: TGCGCCAGCAGCTTGGCGCAGAGCAACTATGGCTACACCTTC
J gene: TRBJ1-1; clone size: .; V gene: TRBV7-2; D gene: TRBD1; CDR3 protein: CASSLNPSGQFEAFF; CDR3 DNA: TGTGCCAGCAGCTTAAACCCCTCGGGACAGTTTGAAGCTTTCTTT
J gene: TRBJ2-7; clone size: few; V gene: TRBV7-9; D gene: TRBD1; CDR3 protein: CASSSRDRVMEQYF; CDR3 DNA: TGTGCCAGCAGCTCCCGGGACAGGGTTATGGAGCAGTACTTC
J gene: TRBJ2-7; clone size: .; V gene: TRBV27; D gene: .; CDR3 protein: CASSDSGEWGYEQYF; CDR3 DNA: TGTGCCAGCAGTGATTCAGGGGAATGGGGCTACGAGCAGTACTTC
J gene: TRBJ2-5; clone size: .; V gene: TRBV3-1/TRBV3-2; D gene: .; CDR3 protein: CASSQGGKGGRETQYF; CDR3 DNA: TGTGCCAGCAGCCAAGGAGGAAAAGGCGGACGAGAGACCCAGTACTTC
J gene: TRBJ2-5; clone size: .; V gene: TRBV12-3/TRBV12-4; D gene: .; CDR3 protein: CASSPGMSETQYF; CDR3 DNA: TGTGCCAGCAGTCCAGGGATGTCAGAGACCCAGTACTTC
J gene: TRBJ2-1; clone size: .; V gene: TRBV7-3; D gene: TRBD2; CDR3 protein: CASSLGRGGRRRNEQFF; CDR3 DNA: TGTGCCAGCAGCTTAGGACGGGGCGGGAGGAGGCGGAATGAGCAGTTCTTC
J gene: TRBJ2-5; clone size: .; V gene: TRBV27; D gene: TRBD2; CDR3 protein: CASSLRTSGAQTQYF; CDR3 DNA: TGTGCCAGCAGTTTAAGAACTAGCGGGGCGCAGACCCAGTACTTC
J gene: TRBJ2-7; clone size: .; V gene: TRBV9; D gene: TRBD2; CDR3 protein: CASSLNSGGTYEQYF; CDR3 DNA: TGTGCCAGCAGCCTCAATAGCGGGGGTACCTACGAGCAGTACTTC
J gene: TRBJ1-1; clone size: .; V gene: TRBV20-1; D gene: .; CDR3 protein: CSATHTEAFF; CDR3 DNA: TGCAGTGCCACCCACACTGAAGCTTTCTTT
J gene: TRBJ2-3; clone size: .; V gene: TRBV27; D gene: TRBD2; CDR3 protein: CASSTPASGPLRNEFPDTQYF; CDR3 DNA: TGTGCCAGCAGTACCCCGGCTAGCGGCCCCCTTAGGAATGAATTCCCAGATACGCAGTATTTT
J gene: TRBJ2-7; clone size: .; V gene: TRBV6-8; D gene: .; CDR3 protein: CASSFCGEHPYEQYF; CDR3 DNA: TGTGCCAGCAGCTTTTGCGGGGAGCACCCCTACGAGCAGTACTTC
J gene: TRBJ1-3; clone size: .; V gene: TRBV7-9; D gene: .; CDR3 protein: CASSLTGAGNTIYF; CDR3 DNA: TGTGCCAGCAGCTTAACGGGGGCTGGAAACACCATATATTTT
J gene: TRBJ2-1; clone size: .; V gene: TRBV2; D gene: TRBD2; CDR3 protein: CASSALAVDNEQFF; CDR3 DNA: TGTGCCAGCAGTGCCCTAGCGGTGGACAATGAGCAGTTCTTC
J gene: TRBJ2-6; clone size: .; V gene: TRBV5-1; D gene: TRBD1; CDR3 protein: CASRGQGLSGANVLTF; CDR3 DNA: TGCGCCAGCAGGGGACAGGGGCTCTCTGGGGCCAACGTCCTGACTTTC